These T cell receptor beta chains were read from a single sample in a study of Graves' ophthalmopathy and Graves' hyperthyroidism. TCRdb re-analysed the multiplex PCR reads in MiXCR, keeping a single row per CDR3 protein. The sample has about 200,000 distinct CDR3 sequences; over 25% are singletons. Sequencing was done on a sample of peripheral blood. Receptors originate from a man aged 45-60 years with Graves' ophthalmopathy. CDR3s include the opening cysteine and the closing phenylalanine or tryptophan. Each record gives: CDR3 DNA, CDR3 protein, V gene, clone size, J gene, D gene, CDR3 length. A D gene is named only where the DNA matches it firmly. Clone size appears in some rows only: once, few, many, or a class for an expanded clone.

DNA: TGTGCCAGCAGCCAAGACAGGCGCTACGAGCAGTACTTC
CDR3: CASSQDRRYEQYF
V: TRBV3-1
size: many
J: TRBJ2-7
D: -
length: 13

DNA: TGTGCCAGCAGTTACTCCGGGACGGGTTCACCCCTCCACTTT
CDR3: CASSYSGTGSPLHF
V: TRBV6-4
size: -
J: TRBJ1-6
D: -
length: 14

DNA: TGTGCCAGCAGTCACGATAGCGGCTCCTACGAGCAGTACTTC
CDR3: CASSHDSGSYEQYF
V: TRBV12-3/TRBV12-4
size: -
J: TRBJ2-7
D: -
length: 14

DNA: TGTGCCAGCAGTTACCAGACCCGATTCACCGGGGAGCTGTTTTTT
CDR3: CASSYQTRFTGELFF
V: TRBV6-2/TRBV6-3
size: many
J: TRBJ2-2
D: -
length: 15

DNA: TGTGCCAGCAGTAGAGTCGGGAGGGCCGACGAGCAGTACTTC
CDR3: CASSRVGRADEQYF
V: TRBV6-5
size: many
J: TRBJ2-7
D: TRBD2
length: 14

DNA: TGTGCCAGCAGTGAATATCATACGGGAGTAAACACTGAAGCTTTCTTT
CDR3: CASSEYHTGVNTEAFF
V: TRBV25-1
size: -
J: TRBJ1-1
D: -
length: 16

DNA: TGTGCCAGCAGTCCCACCGGGACAGGGCGATGGACTGAAGCTTTCTTT
CDR3: CASSPTGTGRWTEAFF
V: TRBV6-2/TRBV6-3
size: -
J: TRBJ1-1
D: TRBD1
length: 16

DNA: TGTGCCAGCAGTTCCCACCCGGTTCTGGGCACCGGGGAGCTGTTTTTT
CDR3: CASSSHPVLGTGELFF
V: TRBV12-3/TRBV12-4
size: many
J: TRBJ2-2
D: -
length: 16

DNA: TGTGCCAGCAGCTCCCGTACAGGGGACAATCAGCCCCAGCATTTT
CDR3: CASSSRTGDNQPQHF
V: TRBV27
size: many
J: TRBJ1-5
D: TRBD1
length: 15

DNA: TGTGCCAGCAAGACTAGCGGGAGGACCTACGAGCAGTACTTC
CDR3: CASKTSGRTYEQYF
V: TRBV28
size: many
J: TRBJ2-7
D: TRBD2
length: 14

DNA: TGCGCAAGCGGCCTAGCGCCCACCTACGAGCAGTACTTC
CDR3: CASGLAPTYEQYF
V: TRBV4-1
size: many
J: TRBJ2-7
D: -
length: 13

DNA: TGTGCCAGCAATCATCCGGGACAGCCGTCCTACGAGCAGTACTTC
CDR3: CASNHPGQPSYEQYF
V: TRBV6-2/TRBV6-3
size: -
J: TRBJ2-7
D: TRBD1
length: 15

DNA: TGTGCCAGCAGTCCAAACGGGCAACTAAGTCGCGAGCAGTACTTC
CDR3: CASSPNGQLSREQYF
V: TRBV28
size: -
J: TRBJ2-7
D: -
length: 15

DNA: TGTGCCAGCAGTTTAGAGGCGAACTATGGCTACACCTTC
CDR3: CASSLEANYGYTF
V: TRBV12-3/TRBV12-4
size: many
J: TRBJ1-2
D: -
length: 13

DNA: TGCGCCAGCAGCTTCAGGGTGACAGGGAACACTGAAGCTTTCTTT
CDR3: CASSFRVTGNTEAFF
V: TRBV5-1
size: many
J: TRBJ1-1
D: -
length: 15

DNA: TGCGCCAGCAGCTCTTCGGACAGCCGATCACCCCTCCACTTT
CDR3: CASSSSDSRSPLHF
V: TRBV5-1
size: -
J: TRBJ1-6
D: -
length: 14

DNA: TGTGCCAGCAGCCCACGCGGACAGGGGCCTCTGTATGGCTACACCTTC
CDR3: CASSPRGQGPLYGYTF
V: TRBV7-2
size: -
J: TRBJ1-2
D: TRBD1
length: 16

DNA: TGTGCCAGCAGCTTTGGGGCGATCTACGAGCAGTACTTC
CDR3: CASSFGAIYEQYF
V: TRBV13
size: many
J: TRBJ2-7
D: -
length: 13

DNA: TGTGCCAGTAGGAGGACAGCGGAAACCTACGAGCAGTACTTC
CDR3: CASRRTAETYEQYF
V: TRBV19
size: many
J: TRBJ2-7
D: -
length: 14

DNA: TGTGCCAGCAGTTACCGGGACAGTCAGCCCCAGTACTTC
CDR3: CASSYRDSQPQYF
V: TRBV27
size: many
J: TRBJ2-5
D: TRBD1
length: 13

DNA: TGTGCCAGCAGCTTAGGGGGGACTAGCGGGAGATCCAAGACCCAGTACTTC
CDR3: CASSLGGTSGRSKTQYF
V: TRBV7-2
size: -
J: TRBJ2-5
D: TRBD2
length: 17

DNA: TGTGCCAGCTCACAAACTAACCCTTGGGACAGGGTTTACACAGATACGCAGTATTTT
CDR3: CASSQTNPWDRVYTDTQYF
V: TRBV7-6
size: many
J: TRBJ2-3
D: TRBD1
length: 19

DNA: TGTGCCAGCTCCGAGGGAGTAGCGGTCTCCTACGAGCAGTACTTC
CDR3: CASSEGVAVSYEQYF
V: TRBV18
size: many
J: TRBJ2-7
D: -
length: 15

DNA: TGTGCCAGCAGCCCCGACACGGCCGGGGAGCTGTTTTTT
CDR3: CASSPDTAGELFF
V: TRBV7-9
size: many
J: TRBJ2-2
D: -
length: 13

DNA: TGTGCCAGCAGGTCTCTTAACTATGGCTACACCTTC
CDR3: CASRSLNYGYTF
V: TRBV27
size: medium-sized
J: TRBJ1-2
D: -
length: 12

DNA: TGTGCCAGCAGTTCCTCGGGAGGTGGGACCCAGTACTTC
CDR3: CASSSSGGGTQYF
V: TRBV6-5
size: many
J: TRBJ2-5
D: TRBD2
length: 13

DNA: TGTGCCAGCAGCCTGGGACAGGGAAAAGATACGCAGTATTTT
CDR3: CASSLGQGKDTQYF
V: TRBV7-9
size: many
J: TRBJ2-3
D: TRBD1
length: 14

DNA: TGTGCCAGCAGCTTAGCGGTTCAGGGACTACGGGAGCAGTACTTC
CDR3: CASSLAVQGLREQYF
V: TRBV7-2
size: -
J: TRBJ2-7
D: TRBD2
length: 15

DNA: TGTGCCAGCAGTCACGAGACGGAAAACACTGAAGCTTTCTTT
CDR3: CASSHETENTEAFF
V: TRBV6-5
size: many
J: TRBJ1-1
D: -
length: 14

DNA: TGTGCCAGCAGTCCGGACAGGGGCCAGAACACTGAAGCTTTCTTT
CDR3: CASSPDRGQNTEAFF
V: TRBV28
size: -
J: TRBJ1-1
D: TRBD1
length: 15

DNA: TGTGCCAGCAGTCCCCGTGGGGGCGGGGAGACCCAGTACTTC
CDR3: CASSPRGGGETQYF
V: TRBV28
size: many
J: TRBJ2-5
D: -
length: 14

DNA: TGTGCCAGCAGTTACTCAGGAGGGCAGTACTTC
CDR3: CASSYSGGQYF
V: TRBV6-5
size: many
J: TRBJ2-7
D: -
length: 11

DNA: TGTGCCATTAGGCGGGGGGGCCCGGACACTGAAGCTTTCTTT
CDR3: CAIRRGGPDTEAFF
V: TRBV6-2/TRBV6-3
size: many
J: TRBJ1-1
D: -
length: 14

DNA: TGTGCCAGCAGTTACTACCGGACTAGCCTGAACGAGCAGTACTTC
CDR3: CASSYYRTSLNEQYF
V: TRBV6-5
size: -
J: TRBJ2-7
D: TRBD2
length: 15

DNA: TGTGCCAGTAGTTTTCAGGGGAGCTATGGCTACACCTTC
CDR3: CASSFQGSYGYTF
V: TRBV19
size: -
J: TRBJ1-2
D: -
length: 13

DNA: TGTGCCAGCAGCCCCCTAGCGGGATCCAACTATGGCTACACCTTC
CDR3: CASSPLAGSNYGYTF
V: TRBV11-2
size: many
J: TRBJ1-2
D: -
length: 15

DNA: TGCGCCAGCTCACCGGGACCCAACGACTATGGCTACACCTTC
CDR3: CASSPGPNDYGYTF
V: TRBV4-3
size: -
J: TRBJ1-2
D: -
length: 14

DNA: TGTGCCAGCAGCTTGGGGGGACGGCCTACCTACGAGCAGTACTTC
CDR3: CASSLGGRPTYEQYF
V: TRBV5-4
size: many
J: TRBJ2-7
D: -
length: 15

DNA: TGTGCCAGTAGTCCCTTGGAGAACACTGAAGCTTTCTTT
CDR3: CASSPLENTEAFF
V: TRBV19
size: many
J: TRBJ1-1
D: -
length: 13

DNA: TGTGCCAGTAGACCAACGGGGCTGGACTTGGTGGGCTACACCTTC
CDR3: CASRPTGLDLVGYTF
V: TRBV19
size: many
J: TRBJ1-2
D: -
length: 15